A single TCR beta chain is shown here with its context. The record originates from a study of blood T cell repertoires in COVID-19. Looking at the study overall: Samples of COVID-19 (acute and convalescent) were obtained from the United States, Italy and Spain.

Only in-frame clones appear in the TCRdb table, and some are missing; sequencing was by immunoSEQ multiplex PCR. The table lists around 120,000 clones, 70% to 85% of them singletons, with under 25% in the top ten. Germline V gives CDR1 SGHRS, CDR2 YFSETQ. Trimming cost V 3 bases and J 4 bases; bases outside gene matches: 3. This CDR3 is 13 amino acids long. This clonotype was obtained from an older man with active or convalescent COVID-19. The chain couples TRBV5-1 to TRBJ1-1, with 7 bases matching TRBD1. The sequencing input was peripheral blood. This CDR3 is CASSSQGVTEAFF. The CDR3 DNA reads TGCGCCAGCAGCTCTCAGGGGGTCACTGAAGCTTTCTTT. Full variable domain (remainder filled in from reference TRBV5-1 and TRBJ1-1): KAGVTQTPRYLIKTRGQQVTLSCSPISGHRSVSWYQQTPGQGLQFLFEYFSETQRNKGNFPGRFSGRQFSNSRSEMNVSTLELGDSALYLCASSSQGVTEAFFGQGTRLTVV.